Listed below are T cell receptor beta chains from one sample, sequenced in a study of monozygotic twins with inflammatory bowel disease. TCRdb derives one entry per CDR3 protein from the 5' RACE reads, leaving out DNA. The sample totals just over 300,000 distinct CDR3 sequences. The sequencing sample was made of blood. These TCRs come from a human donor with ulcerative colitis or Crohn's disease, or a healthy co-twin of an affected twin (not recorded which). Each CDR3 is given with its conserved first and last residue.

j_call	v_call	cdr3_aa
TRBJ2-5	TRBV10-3	CAISGARGQETQYF
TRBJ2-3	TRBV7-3	CASSRLSGTSGGSDTQYF
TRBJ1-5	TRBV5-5	CASSRVVGMTDQPQHF
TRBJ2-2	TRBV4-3	CASSQYAPRERNGELFF
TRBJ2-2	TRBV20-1	CSARATIKRAGELFF
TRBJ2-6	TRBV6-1	CASTPGGGTSGANVLTF
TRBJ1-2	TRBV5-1	CASSLRQGSFYGYTF
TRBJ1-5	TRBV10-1	CASSESKEATNQPQHF
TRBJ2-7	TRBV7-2	CASRGVAGYEQYF
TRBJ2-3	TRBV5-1	CASSRRQGTATDTQYF
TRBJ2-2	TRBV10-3	CAISGQGNTGELFF
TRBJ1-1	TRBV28	CASRPTGTGAEAFF
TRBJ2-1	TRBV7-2	CASSLGGSKGDEQFF
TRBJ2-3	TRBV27	CASIPLGLRPDTQYF
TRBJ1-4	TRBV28	CASSSPTRIANEKLFF
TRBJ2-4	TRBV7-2	CASSPGGRDIQYF
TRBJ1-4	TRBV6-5	CASSYSGQGQEKLFF
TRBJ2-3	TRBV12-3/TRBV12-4	CASTLGNSARLEDTQYF
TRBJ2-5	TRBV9	CASSAHLASSETQYF
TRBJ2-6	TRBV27	CASSLRWSGANVLTF
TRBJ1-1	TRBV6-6	CASSRGAHTEAFF
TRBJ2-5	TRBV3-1	CASSRQGEATQYF
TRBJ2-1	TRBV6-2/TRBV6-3	CASTKNGHSSYNEQFF
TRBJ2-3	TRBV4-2	CASSQVIGIASRRDTQYF
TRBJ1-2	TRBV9	CASSVGTGLNGYTF
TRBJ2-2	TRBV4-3	CASSHPPGGSGELFF
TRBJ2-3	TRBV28	CASRETGVSTDTQYF
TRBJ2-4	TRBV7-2	CASSLARGTVKNIQYF
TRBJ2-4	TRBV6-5	CASSYTGLRGKNIQYF
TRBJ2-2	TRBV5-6	CASSLAGAHTGELFF
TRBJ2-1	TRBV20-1	CSARLAGGSQFF
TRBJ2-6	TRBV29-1	CSVGQSSGANVLTF
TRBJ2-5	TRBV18	CASSGSAQETQYF
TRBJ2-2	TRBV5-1	CASSKGQISGTGELFF
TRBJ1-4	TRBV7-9	CASNRDGNEKLFF
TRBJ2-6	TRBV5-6	CASSLGGNRANVLTF
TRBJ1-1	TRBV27	CASSGRDRNTEAFF
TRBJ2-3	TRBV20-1	CSAIRLGGQGPDTQYF
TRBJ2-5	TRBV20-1	CSARDILAGGETQYF
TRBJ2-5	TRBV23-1	CASELRDRGEETQYF
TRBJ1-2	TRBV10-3	CAISARSLTGAQGGYTF
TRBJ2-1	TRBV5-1	CASSFGLYNEQFF
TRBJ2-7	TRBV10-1	CASSDYAGSSYEQYF
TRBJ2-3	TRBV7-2	CASSLRAGGIGTDTQYF
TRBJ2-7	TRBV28	CASIGSSYEQYF
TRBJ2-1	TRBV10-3	CAISESIAVVSYNEQFF
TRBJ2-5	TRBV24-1	CATSDPGSGETQYF
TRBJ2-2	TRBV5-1	CASSLAYLAGELFF
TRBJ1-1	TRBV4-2	CASSQDPGAYTEAFF
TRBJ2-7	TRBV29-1	CSVEGPVTYEQYF
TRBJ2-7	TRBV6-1	CASSETGDAYEQYF